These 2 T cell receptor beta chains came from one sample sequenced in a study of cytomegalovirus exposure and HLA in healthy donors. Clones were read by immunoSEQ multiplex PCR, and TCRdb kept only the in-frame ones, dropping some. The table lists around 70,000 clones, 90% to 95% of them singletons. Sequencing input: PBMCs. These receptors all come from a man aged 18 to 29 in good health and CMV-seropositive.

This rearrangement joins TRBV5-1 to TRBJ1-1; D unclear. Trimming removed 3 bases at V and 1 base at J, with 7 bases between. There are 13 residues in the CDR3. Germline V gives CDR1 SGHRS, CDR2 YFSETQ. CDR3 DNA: TGCGCCAGCAGCTCCCTAGGGAACACTGAAGCTTTCTTT. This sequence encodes CASSSLGNTEAFF.

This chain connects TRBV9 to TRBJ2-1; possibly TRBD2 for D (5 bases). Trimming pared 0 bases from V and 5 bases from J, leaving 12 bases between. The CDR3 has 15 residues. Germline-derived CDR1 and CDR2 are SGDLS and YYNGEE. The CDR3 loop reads CASSVGGSRDNEQFF. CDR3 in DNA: TGTGCCAGCAGCGTAGGAGGGAGCCGCGACAATGAGCAGTTCTTC.